This T cell receptor (beta chain) comes out of a study of cytotoxic CD8 clonotypes in ibrutinib-treated CLL. There are 16 residues in the CDR3. Germline V gene sequence: CDR1 MDHEN, CDR2 SYDVKM. V was clipped by 3 bases and J by 8 bases, with 22 bases between them. Study-wide results and limits: Public clonotypes proved infrequent, and on treatment they shrank or remained steady.

Data came from immunoSEQ multiplex PCR; TCRdb stores just in-frame clones and leaves some out. The sample carries nearly 85,000 clones, around 79% recorded once. On this clone itself: Its antigen is undetermined.

The clonotype was recovered from a human donor with chronic lymphocytic leukemia. Sequenced here: PBMCs, sampled after 12 months of ibrutinib treatment. The gene calls are TRBV28 and TRBJ1-1, with D perhaps matching TRBD1 (5 bases). CDR3 in amino acids: CASSLGRGFGRREAFF. CDR3 DNA: TGTGCCAGCAGTTTGGGAAGGGGTTTCGGCCGTCGGGAAGCTTTCTTT.